This T cell receptor (beta chain) was recorded in a study of CD8 T cells in ankylosing spondylitis. As concerns this clonotype: Its specificity is not known.

Via MiXCR, TCRdb re-called the 5' RACE reads, giving one row per CDR3 protein. The sample includes about 750,000 distinct CDR3 sequences, around 20% of them seen just once. Broader study findings: It appeared that ankylosing spondylitis blood was characterized by a TCR beta motif of about eight highly homologous variants. Some motif variants had been reported before (in reactive arthritis synovial fluid and blood).

The origin of this receptor is a male donor with ankylosing spondylitis. Sequencing input: blood, either unsorted or a sorted T cell fraction (not recorded which).

The CDR3 sequence is CASSLLVLNTEAFF. The CDR3 DNA reads TGTGCCAGCAGCCTACTTGTTCTGAACACTGAAGCTTTCTTT. The chain links TRBV6-2 or TRBV6-3 to TRBJ1-1; D is unclear. The CDR3 is made up of 14 amino acids. CDR1 is MNHEY, CDR2 SVGEGT, per germline. Trimming took off 6 bases at V and 0 bases at J, with 11 bases between the two ends.